This TCR beta chain appears in the sequencing data of a study of blood T cell repertoires in COVID-19. The germline V and J ends were trimmed by 2 bases and 5 bases, with 9 bases remaining between them. In germline, CDR1 is SGHTA, CDR2 FQGTGA. The CDR3 length is 13 residues. Data came from immunoSEQ multiplex PCR; TCRdb stores just in-frame clones and leaves some out. This sample has about 250,000 clones, with 85% to 90% found just once. The origin of this receptor is a man between 35 and 55 years old who had recovered from COVID-19. The sequenced material came from PBMCs or T cells enriched from blood (not recorded which). The chain is built from TRBV7-3 and TRBJ1-1; D unclear. CDR3 DNA: TGTGCCAGCAGCTTATTCCCTTCTACTGAAGCTTTCTTT. It encodes CASSLFPSTEAFF.